The 6 T cell receptor beta chains in this list originate from one sample, sequenced in a study of sequential checkpoint blockade in melanoma. The treatment is: randomized to nivolumab then ipilimumab (arm A) or the reverse (arm B). Repertoires were generated with immunoSEQ multiplex PCR, while TCRdb's copy carries only in-frame clones and drops some. The sample yields approximately 18,000 clones, 80% seen once. The input for sequencing was CD8+ T cells sorted from blood (inferred from file names), taken from a patient given nivolumab and ipilimumab in sequence. These receptors originate from a human donor with melanoma.

The V call is TRBV4-3, the J call TRBJ2-5, with D possibly matching TRBD2 (5 bases). The DNA matches TRBJ2-7 better at its end, which makes the J call doubtful. The CDR3 consists of 14 residues. Germline assignment: CDR1 LGHNA and CDR2 YSLEER. Here the CDR3 DNA reads TGCGCCAGCAGCCCCAGCGGAGACCCCTACGAGCAGTACTTC. Amino acids: CASSPSGDPYEQYF.

This clone was observed a handful of times. The chain links TRBV15 to TRBJ1-5; 10 nucleotides line up with TRBD1. J gave up 6 bases and V 4 bases, and 3 bases lay outside the gene matches. Germline V gives CDR1 LNHNV, CDR2 YYDKDF (reference sequence). The CDR3 runs 14 residues. CDR3 loop: CATSMRQGAQPQHF. The CDR3 DNA follows: TGTGCCACCAGCATGCGACAGGGGGCTCAGCCCCAGCATTTT.

This rearrangement joins TRBV19 to TRBJ1-2, with a tentative D call TRBD1 (6 bases). Germline-derived CDR1 and CDR2 are LNHDA and SQIVND (reference sequence). The length of the CDR3 is 14 residues. The V end was cut by 3 bases, the J end by 6 bases, with 14 bases between. The CDR3 nucleotides are TGTGCCAGTAGTATGGTTACGGGGGGCAATGGCTACACCTTC. Its translation: CASSMVTGGNGYTF.

This chain links TRBV2 with TRBJ1-6; D may be TRBD1 (6 bases). The CDR3 covers 15 residues. V shed 6 bases and J shed 8 bases, with 17 bases lying between them. Germline CDR1 is SNHLY and CDR2 is FYNNEI. CDR3 nucleotide sequence: TGTGCCAGCAGGCTTCAGGGGCCCATTGATTCACCCCTCCACTTT. This gives the protein CASRLQGPIDSPLHF. The full variable domain, with the rest looked up from reference TRBV2 and TRBJ1-6, is EPEVTQTPSHQVTQMGQEVILRCVPISNHLYFYWYRQILGQKVEFLVSFYNNEISEKSEIFDDQFSVERPDGSNFTLKIRSTKLEDSAMYFCASRLQGPIDSPLHFGNGTRLTVT.

The V gene is TRBV6-5, the J gene TRBJ2-7; 7 nucleotides agree with TRBD1. V lost 1 base to trimming and J lost 6 bases; unmatched junction nucleotides: 3. Per germline, CDR1 MNHEY and CDR2 SVGAGI. This CDR3 is built from 13 residues. CDR3 nucleotides: TGTGCCAGCAGTTACTTTCGGACAGGCGAGCAGTACTTC. Translating gives CASSYFRTGEQYF.

This clone was detected only once. The V gene is TRBV9, the J gene TRBJ2-7, with D possibly being TRBD2 (5 bases). This CDR3 has 15 residues. Germline loops: CDR1 SGDLS, CDR2 YYNGEE. V lost 0 bases and J 6 bases, leaving 16 bases between the germline ends. CDR3 coding DNA: TGTGCCAGCAGCGTAGAAGAGGGTATAGGATTCGAGCAGTACTTC. This gives the protein CASSVEEGIGFEQYF.